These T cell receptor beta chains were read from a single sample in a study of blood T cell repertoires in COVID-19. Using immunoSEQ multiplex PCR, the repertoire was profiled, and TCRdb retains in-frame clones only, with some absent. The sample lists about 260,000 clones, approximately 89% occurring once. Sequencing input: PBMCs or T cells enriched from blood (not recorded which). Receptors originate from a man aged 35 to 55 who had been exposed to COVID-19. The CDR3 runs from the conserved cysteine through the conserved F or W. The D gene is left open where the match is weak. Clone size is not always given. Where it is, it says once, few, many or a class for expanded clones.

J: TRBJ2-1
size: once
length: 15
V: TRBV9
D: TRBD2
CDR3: CASSVAAGVVSEQFF
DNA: TGTGCCAGCAGCGTAGCAGCGGGAGTGGTGTCCGAGCAGTTCTTC

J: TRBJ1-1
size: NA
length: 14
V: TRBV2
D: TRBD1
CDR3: CASRIGQGNTEAFF
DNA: TGTGCCAGCAGGATAGGACAGGGGAACACTGAAGCTTTCTTT

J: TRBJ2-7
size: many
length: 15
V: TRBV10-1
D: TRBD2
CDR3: CASSDTTSGSYEQYF
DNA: TGCGCCAGCAGTGATACGACTAGCGGGAGCTACGAGCAGTACTTC

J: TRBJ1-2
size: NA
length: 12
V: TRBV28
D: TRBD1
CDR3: CAGGRAGGGYTF
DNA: TGTGCCGGTGGGCGGGCAGGGGGCGGCTACACCTTC

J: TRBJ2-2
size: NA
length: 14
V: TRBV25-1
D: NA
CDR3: CASSLRGNTGELFF
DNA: TGTGCCAGCAGTTTAAGGGGGAACACCGGGGAGCTGTTTTTT

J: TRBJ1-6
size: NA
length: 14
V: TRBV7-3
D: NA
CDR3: CAHIAPRGKSPLHF
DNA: TGTGCCCATATAGCCCCCAGGGGCAAGTCACCCCTCCACTTT

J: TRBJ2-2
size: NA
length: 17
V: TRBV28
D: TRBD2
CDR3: CASHRGLAGVGTGELFF
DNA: TGTGCCAGCCACCGGGGACTAGCGGGAGTTGGCACCGGGGAGCTGTTTTTT

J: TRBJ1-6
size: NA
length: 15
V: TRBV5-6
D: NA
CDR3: CASSFGGLYNSPLHF
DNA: TGTGCCAGCAGTTTCGGGGGACTTTATAATTCACCCCTCCACTTT

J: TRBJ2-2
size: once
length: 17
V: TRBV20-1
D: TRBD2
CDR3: CSASRLAGTESTGELFF
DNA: TGCAGTGCAAGTCGACTAGCGGGGACCGAGAGCACCGGGGAGCTGTTTTTT

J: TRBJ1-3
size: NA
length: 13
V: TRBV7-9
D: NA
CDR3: CASSLRGGNTIYF
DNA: TGTGCCAGCAGCTTACGGGGGGGAAACACCATATATTTT

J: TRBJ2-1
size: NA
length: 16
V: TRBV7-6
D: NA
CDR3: CASSLFQDLVSYEQFF
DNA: TGTGCCAGCAGCTTATTCCAGGACTTAGTGTCCTATGAGCAGTTCTTC

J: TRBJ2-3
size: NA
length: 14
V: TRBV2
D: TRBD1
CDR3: CASRRQGLTDTQYF
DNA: TGTGCCAGCAGGAGACAGGGATTGACAGATACGCAGTATTTT

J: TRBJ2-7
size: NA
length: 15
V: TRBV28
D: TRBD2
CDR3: CASRSRSGRTYEQYF
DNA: TGTGCCAGCAGGTCCCGTAGCGGGAGGACCTACGAGCAGTACTTC

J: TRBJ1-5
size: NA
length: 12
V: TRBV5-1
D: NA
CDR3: CASSLGGLPQHF
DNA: TGCGCCAGCAGCTTGGGAGGTCTTCCCCAGCATTTT

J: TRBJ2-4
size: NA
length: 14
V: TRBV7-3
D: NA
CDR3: CASSSASTSSIQYF
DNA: TGTGCCAGCAGCTCCGCCTCGACTAGTAGCATTCAGTACTTC

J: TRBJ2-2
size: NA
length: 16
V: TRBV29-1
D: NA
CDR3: CSVEKWGSTNTGELFF
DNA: TGCAGCGTTGAGAAGTGGGGCTCCACGAACACCGGGGAGCTGTTTTTT

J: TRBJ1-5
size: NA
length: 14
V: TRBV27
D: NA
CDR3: CASSLWAGDQPQHF
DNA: TGTGCCAGCAGTTTATGGGCAGGGGATCAGCCCCAGCATTTT

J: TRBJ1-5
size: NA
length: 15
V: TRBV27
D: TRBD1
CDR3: CASSPGTGGHQPQHF
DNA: TGTGCCAGCAGTCCTGGGACAGGGGGGCATCAGCCCCAGCATTTT

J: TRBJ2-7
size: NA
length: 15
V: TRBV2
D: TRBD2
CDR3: CASSPRLAGAYEQYF
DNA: TGTGCCAGCAGTCCTCGACTAGCGGGAGCCTACGAGCAGTACTTC

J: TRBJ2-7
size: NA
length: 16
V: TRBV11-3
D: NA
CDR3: CASSLPSRGLSYEQYF
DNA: TGTGCCAGCAGCTTACCTAGCCGCGGGCTATCCTACGAGCAGTACTTC

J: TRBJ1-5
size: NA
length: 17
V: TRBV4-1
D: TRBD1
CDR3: CASSQIETGGGGQPQHF
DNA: TGCGCCAGCAGCCAGATCGAGACAGGGGGCGGGGGTCAGCCCCAGCATTTT

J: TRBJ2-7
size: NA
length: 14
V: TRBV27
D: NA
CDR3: CASSHLRDDYEQYF
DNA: TGTGCCAGCAGTCACTTGCGGGACGACTACGAGCAGTACTTC

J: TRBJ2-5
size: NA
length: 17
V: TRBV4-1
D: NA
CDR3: CASSQDLGPGIQETQYF
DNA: TGCGCCAGCAGCCAAGACCTTGGCCCGGGGATTCAAGAGACCCAGTACTTC

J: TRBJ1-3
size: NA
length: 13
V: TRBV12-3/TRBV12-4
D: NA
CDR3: CASRLSSGNTIYF
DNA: TGTGCCAGCAGACTAAGCTCTGGAAACACCATATATTTT

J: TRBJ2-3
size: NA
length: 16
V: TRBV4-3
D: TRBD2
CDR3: CASSHGTSGNTDTQYF
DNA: TGCGCCAGCAGCCACGGGACTAGCGGGAACACAGATACGCAGTATTTT

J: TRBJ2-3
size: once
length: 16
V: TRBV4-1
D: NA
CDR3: CASSQDFGTSTDTQYF
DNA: TGCGCCAGCAGCCAAGATTTCGGGACTAGCACAGATACGCAGTATTTT

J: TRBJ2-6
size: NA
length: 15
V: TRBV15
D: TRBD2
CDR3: CATSWGGSGANVLTF
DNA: TGTGCCACCAGCTGGGGAGGGTCTGGGGCCAACGTCCTGACTTTC

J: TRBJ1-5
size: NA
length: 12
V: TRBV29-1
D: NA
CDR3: CSAGYSNQPQHF
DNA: TGCAGCGCGGGGTATAGCAATCAGCCCCAGCATTTT

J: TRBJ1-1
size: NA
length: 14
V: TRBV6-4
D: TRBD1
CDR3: CATKREGANTEAFF
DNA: TGTGCCACCAAAAGAGAGGGGGCGAACACTGAAGCTTTCTTT

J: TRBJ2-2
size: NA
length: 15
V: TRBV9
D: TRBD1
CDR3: CASSRTGTDTGELFF
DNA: TGTGCCAGCAGCCGGACAGGGACAGACACCGGGGAGCTGTTTTTT

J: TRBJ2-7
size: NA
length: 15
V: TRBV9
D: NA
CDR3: CASSFAGGPLDEQYF
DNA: TGTGCCAGCAGCTTCGCAGGGGGGCCCCTTGACGAGCAGTACTTC

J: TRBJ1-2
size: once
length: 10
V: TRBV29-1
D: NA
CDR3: CSVGAAGYTF
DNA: TGCAGCGTTGGAGCTGCCGGCTACACCTTC

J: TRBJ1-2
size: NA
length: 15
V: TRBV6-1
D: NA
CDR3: CASSEMGGLNYGYTF
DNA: TGTGCCAGCAGTGAAATGGGGGGGCTCAACTATGGCTACACCTTC

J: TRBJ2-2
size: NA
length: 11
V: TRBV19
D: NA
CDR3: CATHGGGELFF
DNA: TGTGCCACCCACGGCGGCGGGGAGCTGTTTTTT

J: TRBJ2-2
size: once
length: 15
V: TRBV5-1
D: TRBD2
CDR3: CASSLRTSESGELFF
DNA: TGCGCCAGCAGCCTAAGGACTAGCGAGTCCGGGGAGCTGTTTTTT

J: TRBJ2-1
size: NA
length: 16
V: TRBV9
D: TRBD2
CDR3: CASSVRTSGTNNEQFF
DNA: TGTGCCAGCAGCGTGAGGACTAGCGGGACCAACAATGAGCAGTTCTTC

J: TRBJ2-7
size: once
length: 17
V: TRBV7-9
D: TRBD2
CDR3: CASSRSTSGRGLYEQYF
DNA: TGTGCCAGCAGCCGATCGACTAGCGGGAGGGGACTCTACGAGCAGTACTTC

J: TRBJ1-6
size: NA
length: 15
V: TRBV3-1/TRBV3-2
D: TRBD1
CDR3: CASSPGTGGRTPLHF
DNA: TGTGCCAGCAGCCCAGGGACAGGGGGTCGGACACCCCTCCACTTT

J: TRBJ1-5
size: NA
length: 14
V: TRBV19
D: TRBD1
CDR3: CASSMGQGNQPQHF
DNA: TGTGCCAGTAGTATGGGACAGGGCAATCAGCCCCAGCATTTT

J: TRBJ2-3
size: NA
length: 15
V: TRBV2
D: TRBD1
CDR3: CASSEVRGNTDTQYF
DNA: TGTGCCAGCAGTGAAGTCAGGGGGAACACAGATACGCAGTATTTT

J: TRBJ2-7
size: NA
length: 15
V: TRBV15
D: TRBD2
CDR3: CATSRGGLAGTEQYF
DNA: TGTGCCACCAGCAGAGGGGGACTAGCGGGGACCGAGCAGTACTTC

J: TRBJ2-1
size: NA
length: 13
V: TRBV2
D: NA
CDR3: CASSVPAPNEQFF
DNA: TGTGCCAGCAGTGTCCCAGCGCCCAATGAGCAGTTCTTC

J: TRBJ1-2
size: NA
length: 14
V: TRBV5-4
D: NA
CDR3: CASSREGGLDGYTF
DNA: TGTGCCAGCAGCCGGGAGGGCGGTCTTGATGGCTACACCTTC

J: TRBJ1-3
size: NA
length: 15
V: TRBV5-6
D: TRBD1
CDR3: CASSLETGGWNTIYF
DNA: TGTGCCAGCAGCTTAGAGACAGGGGGCTGGAACACCATATATTTT

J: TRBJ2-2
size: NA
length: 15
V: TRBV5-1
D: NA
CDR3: CASSLDPGNTGELFF
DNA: TGCGCCAGCAGCTTGGATCCAGGGAACACCGGGGAGCTGTTTTTT

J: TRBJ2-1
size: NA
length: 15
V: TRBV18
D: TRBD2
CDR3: CASSQTSGQGNEQFF
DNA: TGTGCCAGCTCACAGACTAGCGGGCAAGGGAATGAGCAGTTCTTC

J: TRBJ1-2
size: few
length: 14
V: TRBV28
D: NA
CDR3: CASKERRADYGYTF
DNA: TGTGCCAGCAAAGAACGGCGGGCAGACTATGGCTACACCTTC

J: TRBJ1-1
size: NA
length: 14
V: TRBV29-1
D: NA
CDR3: CSVEEETRNTEAFF
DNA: TGCAGCGTTGAAGAAGAGACAAGAAACACTGAAGCTTTCTTT

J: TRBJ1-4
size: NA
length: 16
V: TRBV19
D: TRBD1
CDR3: CASIDWTGATNEKLFF
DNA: TGTGCCAGTATTGATTGGACAGGGGCAACTAATGAAAAACTGTTTTTT

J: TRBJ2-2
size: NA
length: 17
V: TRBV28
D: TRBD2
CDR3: CASSSPGLAEHTGELFF
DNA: TGTGCCAGCAGTTCACCGGGACTAGCGGAGCACACCGGGGAGCTGTTTTTT

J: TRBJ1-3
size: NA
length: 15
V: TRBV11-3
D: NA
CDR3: CASSVGLSSGNTIYF
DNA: TGTGCCAGCAGTGTAGGACTCAGCTCTGGAAACACCATATATTTT

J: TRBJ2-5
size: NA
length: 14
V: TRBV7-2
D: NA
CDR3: CASSLVGAVETQYF
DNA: TGTGCCAGCAGCTTAGTTGGAGCGGTAGAGACCCAGTACTTC

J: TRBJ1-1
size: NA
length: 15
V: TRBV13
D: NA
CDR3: CASSSGVGGSGEAFF
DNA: TGTGCCAGCAGCTCGGGGGTGGGAGGGTCCGGTGAAGCTTTCTTT